These T cell receptor beta chains were read from a single sample in a study of CXCR3-negative and CXCR3-positive naive CD8 T cells. TCRdb re-called the 5' RACE reads and catalogs CDR3 proteins one per entry, DNA excluded. This sample's table has more than 65,000 distinct CDR3 sequences. Specimen: naive CXCR3- CD8+ T cells from blood. Source of these receptors: a human donor in good health. Some clones in this sample may be carry-over from other donors' samples. The CDR3 runs from the conserved cysteine through the conserved F or W. The order of the fields is J gene, clone size, V gene, CDR3 protein. Clone size appears in some rows only: once, few, many, or a class for an expanded clone.

J: TRBJ2-7; size: .; V: TRBV7-9; CDR3: CASSLPGQFFEEYF
J: TRBJ2-7; size: .; V: TRBV6-2/TRBV6-3; CDR3: CASSRLLAPYEQYF
J: TRBJ2-7; size: .; V: TRBV12-3/TRBV12-4; CDR3: CASSRAGGHYEQYF
J: TRBJ1-2; size: .; V: TRBV10-2; CDR3: CASSESRAYGYTF
J: TRBJ2-7; size: .; V: TRBV5-5; CDR3: CASSGSAGLAAYEQYF
J: TRBJ2-7; size: .; V: TRBV9; CDR3: CASSPGQGPMDEQYF
J: TRBJ2-2; size: .; V: TRBV6-2/TRBV6-3; CDR3: CASSYSADTGELFF
J: TRBJ1-1; size: .; V: TRBV5-5; CDR3: CASSLVRVGSTEAFF
J: TRBJ2-7; size: .; V: TRBV6-1; CDR3: CASSPETGTSYEQYF
J: TRBJ2-7; size: .; V: TRBV7-9; CDR3: CASSLSDGLREQYF
J: TRBJ2-1; size: .; V: TRBV5-1; CDR3: CASSPNPGLTTFSYNEQFF
J: TRBJ2-2; size: .; V: TRBV7-6; CDR3: CASSPGDGAGELFF
J: TRBJ2-3; size: .; V: TRBV21-1; CDR3: CASSKVRPRSTDTQYF
J: TRBJ2-7; size: .; V: TRBV5-1; CDR3: CASSTLAMGNYEQYF
J: TRBJ1-5; size: .; V: TRBV29-1; CDR3: CSVSTGGYQPQHF
J: TRBJ2-2; size: .; V: TRBV14; CDR3: CASSHGVNTGELFF
J: TRBJ2-3; size: .; V: TRBV2; CDR3: CASSDGQTDTQYF
J: TRBJ2-7; size: .; V: TRBV29-1; CDR3: CSVYFRDRVTYEQYF
J: TRBJ2-7; size: .; V: TRBV5-1; CDR3: CASSLATGGLSEQYF
J: TRBJ1-1; size: .; V: TRBV4-1; CDR3: CASKGHIQMNTEAFF
J: TRBJ2-2; size: .; V: TRBV27; CDR3: CASSGRWDGNTGELFF
J: TRBJ2-7; size: .; V: TRBV4-1; CDR3: CASSQDLDRSYEQYF
J: TRBJ2-2; size: .; V: TRBV7-7; CDR3: CASSLTLSGATGELFF
J: TRBJ2-5; size: .; V: TRBV7-2; CDR3: CASSSTRTAGYGETQYF
J: TRBJ1-6; size: .; V: TRBV28; CDR3: CASSSPGQQTTFYNSPLHF
J: TRBJ2-3; size: .; V: TRBV14; CDR3: CASSLFYADTQYF
J: TRBJ1-1; size: .; V: TRBV29-1; CDR3: CSVEGDREAFF
J: TRBJ2-1; size: .; V: TRBV5-1; CDR3: CASSLDGEVGYNEQFF
J: TRBJ2-7; size: medium-sized; V: TRBV5-1; CDR3: CASSLGRTSDVNLYTYEQYF
J: TRBJ2-3; size: .; V: TRBV7-3; CDR3: CASSLTASGGPDTQYF
J: TRBJ2-1; size: .; V: TRBV7-3; CDR3: CASSIGTSGGNEQFF
J: TRBJ2-4; size: .; V: TRBV7-2; CDR3: CASSASSGGPPGNIQYF
J: TRBJ1-1; size: .; V: TRBV28; CDR3: CATGEQGSTEAFF
J: TRBJ2-3; size: .; V: TRBV12-3/TRBV12-4; CDR3: CASSLPGTDTQYF
J: TRBJ2-5; size: .; V: TRBV7-9; CDR3: CASSLPSGMKETQYF
J: TRBJ2-1; size: .; V: TRBV7-3; CDR3: CASSLLQTNNEQFF
J: TRBJ2-3; size: .; V: TRBV30; CDR3: CAWDRVSADTQYF
J: TRBJ2-1; size: .; V: TRBV29-1; CDR3: CSVEVRVDEQFF
J: TRBJ2-7; size: .; V: TRBV19; CDR3: CASSMRSAGPYEQYF
J: TRBJ2-7; size: .; V: TRBV29-1; CDR3: CSVNRGSEQYF
J: TRBJ2-1; size: .; V: TRBV5-1; CDR3: CASIQTGNNEQFF
J: TRBJ1-2; size: .; V: TRBV13; CDR3: CASSSMTGMGGYTF
J: TRBJ1-1; size: .; V: TRBV13; CDR3: CASSGSGGPEAFF
J: TRBJ2-1; size: .; V: TRBV5-1; CDR3: CASTYTGNEQFF
J: TRBJ1-6; size: .; V: TRBV7-9; CDR3: CASSLFMGGDSPLHF
J: TRBJ1-5; size: .; V: TRBV7-9; CDR3: CASSPPGTGNQPQHF
J: TRBJ2-7; size: .; V: TRBV5-4; CDR3: CASSFGYEQYF
J: TRBJ2-1; size: .; V: TRBV11-2; CDR3: CASSPRLANNEQFF
J: TRBJ2-1; size: .; V: TRBV4-3; CDR3: CASSQDREGAGNEQFF
J: TRBJ2-2; size: .; V: TRBV9; CDR3: CASSVEAGELFF
J: TRBJ2-7; size: .; V: TRBV7-9; CDR3: CASSPTPGLAGPSSYEQYF
J: TRBJ2-1; size: .; V: TRBV7-2; CDR3: CASSNPPSSYNEQFF
J: TRBJ2-7; size: .; V: TRBV29-1; CDR3: CSVEAGGSYEQYF
J: TRBJ2-5; size: .; V: TRBV29-1; CDR3: CSVEERPRQETQYF